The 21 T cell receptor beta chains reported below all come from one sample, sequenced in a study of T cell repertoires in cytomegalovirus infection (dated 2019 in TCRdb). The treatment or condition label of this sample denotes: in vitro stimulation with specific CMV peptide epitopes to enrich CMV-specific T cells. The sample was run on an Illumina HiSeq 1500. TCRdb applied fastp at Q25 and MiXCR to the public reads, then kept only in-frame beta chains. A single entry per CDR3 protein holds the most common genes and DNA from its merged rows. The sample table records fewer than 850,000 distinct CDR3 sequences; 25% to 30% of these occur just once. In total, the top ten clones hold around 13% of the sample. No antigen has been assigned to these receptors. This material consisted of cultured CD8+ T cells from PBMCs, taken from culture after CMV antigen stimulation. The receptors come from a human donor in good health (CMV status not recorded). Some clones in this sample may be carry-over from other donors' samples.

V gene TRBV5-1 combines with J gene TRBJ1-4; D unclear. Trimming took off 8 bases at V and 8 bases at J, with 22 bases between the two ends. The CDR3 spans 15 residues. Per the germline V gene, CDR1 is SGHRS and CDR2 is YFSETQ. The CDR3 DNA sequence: TGCGCCAGTAGACCGACCTCCCGGATTGGCGAAAAACTGTTTTTT. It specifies CASRPTSRIGEKLFF.

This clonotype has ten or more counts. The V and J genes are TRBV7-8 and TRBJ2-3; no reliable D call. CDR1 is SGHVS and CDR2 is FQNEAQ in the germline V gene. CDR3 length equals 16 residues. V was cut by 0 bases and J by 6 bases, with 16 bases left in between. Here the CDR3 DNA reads TGTGCCAGCAGCTTAGCGCTCGGGCTGGTCTCTGATACGCAGTATTTT. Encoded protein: CASSLALGLVSDTQYF.

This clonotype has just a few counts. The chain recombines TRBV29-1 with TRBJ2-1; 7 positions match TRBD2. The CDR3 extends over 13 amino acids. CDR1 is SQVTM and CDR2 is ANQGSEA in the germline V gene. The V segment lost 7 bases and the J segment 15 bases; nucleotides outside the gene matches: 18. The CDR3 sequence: CSALGGERGVWFF. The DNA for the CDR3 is TGCAGCGCCCTGGGAGGGGAAAGAGGGGTCTGGTTCTTC.

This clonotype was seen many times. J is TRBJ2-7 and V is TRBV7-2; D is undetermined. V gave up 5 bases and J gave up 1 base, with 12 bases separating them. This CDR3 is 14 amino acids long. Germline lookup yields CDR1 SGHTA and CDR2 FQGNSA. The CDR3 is CASSPNGLSYEQYV. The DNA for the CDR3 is TGTGCCAGCAGCCCAAACGGGCTATCCTACGAGCAGTACGTC.

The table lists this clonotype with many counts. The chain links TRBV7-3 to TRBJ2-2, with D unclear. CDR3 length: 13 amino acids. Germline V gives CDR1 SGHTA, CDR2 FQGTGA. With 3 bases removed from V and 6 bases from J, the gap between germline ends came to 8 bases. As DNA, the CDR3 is TGTGCCAGCAGCTTTTTATCATCCGGGGAGCTGTTTTTT. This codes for CASSFLSSGELFF.

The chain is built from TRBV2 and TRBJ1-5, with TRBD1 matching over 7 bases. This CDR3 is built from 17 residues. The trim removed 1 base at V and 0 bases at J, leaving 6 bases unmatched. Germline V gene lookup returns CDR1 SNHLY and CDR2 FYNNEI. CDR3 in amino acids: CASSEEGAIDSNQPQHF. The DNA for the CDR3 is TGTGCCAGCAGTGAAGAGGGGGCAATCGATAGCAATCAGCCCCAGCATTTT.

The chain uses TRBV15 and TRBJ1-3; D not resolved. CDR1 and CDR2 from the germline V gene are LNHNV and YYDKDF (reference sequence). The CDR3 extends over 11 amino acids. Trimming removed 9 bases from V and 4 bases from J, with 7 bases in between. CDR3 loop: CATGWGNTIYF. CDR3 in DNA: TGTGCCACGGGTTGGGGAAACACCATATATTTT.

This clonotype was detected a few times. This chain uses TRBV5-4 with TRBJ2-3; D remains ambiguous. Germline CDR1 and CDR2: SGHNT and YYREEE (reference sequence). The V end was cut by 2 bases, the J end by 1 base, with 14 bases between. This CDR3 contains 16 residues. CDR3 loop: CASSFYPISGTDTQYF. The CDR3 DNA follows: TGTGCCAGCAGCTTTTACCCCATCTCAGGCACAGATACGCAGTATTTT. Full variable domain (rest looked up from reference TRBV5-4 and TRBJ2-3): ETGVTQSPTHLIKTRGQQVTLRCSSQSGHNTVSWYQQALGQGPQFIFQYYREEENGRGNFPPRFSGLQFPNYSSELNVNALELDDSALYLCASSFYPISGTDTQYFGPGTRLTVL.

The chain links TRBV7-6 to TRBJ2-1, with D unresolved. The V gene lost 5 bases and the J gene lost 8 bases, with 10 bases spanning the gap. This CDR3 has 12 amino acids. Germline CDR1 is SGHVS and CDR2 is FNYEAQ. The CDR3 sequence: CASSPLTYEQFF. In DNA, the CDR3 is TGTGCCAGCAGCCCGCTGACCTATGAGCAGTTCTTC.

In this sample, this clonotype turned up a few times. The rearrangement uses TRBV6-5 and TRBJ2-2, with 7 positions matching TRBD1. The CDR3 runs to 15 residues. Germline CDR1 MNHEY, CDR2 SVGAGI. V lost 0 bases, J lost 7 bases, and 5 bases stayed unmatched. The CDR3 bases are TGTGCCAGCAGTTACTCGGCGACAGGGTTCGGGGAGCTGTTTTTT. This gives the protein CASSYSATGFGELFF.

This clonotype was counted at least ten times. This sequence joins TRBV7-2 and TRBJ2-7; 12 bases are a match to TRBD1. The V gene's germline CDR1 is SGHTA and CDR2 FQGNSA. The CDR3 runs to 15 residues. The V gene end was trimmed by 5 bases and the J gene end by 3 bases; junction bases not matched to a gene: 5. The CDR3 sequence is CASSPGTGGFYEQYF. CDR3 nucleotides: TGTGCCAGCAGCCCGGGGACAGGGGGCTTCTACGAGCAGTACTTC.

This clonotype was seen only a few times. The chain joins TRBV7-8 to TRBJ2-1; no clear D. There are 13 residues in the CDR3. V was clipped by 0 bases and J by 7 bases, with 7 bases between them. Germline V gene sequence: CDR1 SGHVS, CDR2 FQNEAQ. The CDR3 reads CASSLAVGNEQFF. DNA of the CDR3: TGTGCCAGCAGCTTAGCGGTAGGGAATGAGCAGTTCTTC.

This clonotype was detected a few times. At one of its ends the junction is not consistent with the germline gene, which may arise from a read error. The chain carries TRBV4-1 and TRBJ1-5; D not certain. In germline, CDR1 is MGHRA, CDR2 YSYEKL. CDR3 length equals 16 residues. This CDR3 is CASSQESRQLNQPQHF. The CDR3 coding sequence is TGTGCCAGCAGCCAAGAAAGTCGGCAGCTAAATCAGCCCCAGCATTTT.

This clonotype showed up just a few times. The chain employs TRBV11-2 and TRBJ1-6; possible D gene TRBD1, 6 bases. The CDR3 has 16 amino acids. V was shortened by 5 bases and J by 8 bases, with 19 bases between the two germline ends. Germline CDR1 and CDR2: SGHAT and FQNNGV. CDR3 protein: CASSVWKRGVDSPLHF. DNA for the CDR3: TGTGCCAGCAGCGTATGGAAAAGGGGGGTGGATTCACCCCTCCACTTT.

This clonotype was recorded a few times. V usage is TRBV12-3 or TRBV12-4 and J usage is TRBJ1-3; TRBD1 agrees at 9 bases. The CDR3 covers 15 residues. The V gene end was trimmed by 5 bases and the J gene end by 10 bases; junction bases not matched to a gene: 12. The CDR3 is CASSQPGQGLRTIYF. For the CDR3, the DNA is TGTGCCAGCAGTCAACCGGGACAGGGCCTCAGGACCATATATTTT.

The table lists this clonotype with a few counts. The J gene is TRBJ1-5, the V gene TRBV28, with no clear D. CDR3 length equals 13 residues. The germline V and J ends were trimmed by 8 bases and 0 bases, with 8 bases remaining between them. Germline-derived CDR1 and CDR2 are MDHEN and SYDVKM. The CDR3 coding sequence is TGTGCCAGCTTTACAAATAGCAATCAGCCCCAGCATTTT. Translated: CASFTNSNQPQHF.

The CDR3 DNA is TGTGCCAGCAGCGTGGGACAGGCGGTGGAGACCCAGTACTTC. It is translated as CASSVGQAVETQYF. The chain uses TRBV9 and TRBJ2-5, with 8 positions matching TRBD1. Germline V gene lookup returns CDR1 SGDLS and CDR2 YYNGEE. V lost 2 bases to trimming and J lost 5 bases; unmatched junction nucleotides: 5. This CDR3 has 14 amino acids.

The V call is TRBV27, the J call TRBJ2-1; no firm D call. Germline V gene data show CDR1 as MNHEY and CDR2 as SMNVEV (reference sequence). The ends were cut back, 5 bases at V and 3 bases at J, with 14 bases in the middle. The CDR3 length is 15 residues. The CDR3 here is CASSPTGSYYNEQFF. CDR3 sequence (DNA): TGTGCCAGCAGTCCCACCGGGTCTTACTACAATGAGCAGTTCTTC.

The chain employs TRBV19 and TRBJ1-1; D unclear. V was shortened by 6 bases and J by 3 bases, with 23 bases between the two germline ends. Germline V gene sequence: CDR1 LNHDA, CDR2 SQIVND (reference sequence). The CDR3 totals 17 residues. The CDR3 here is CASRAPGVTNGHTEAFF. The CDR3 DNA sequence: TGTGCCAGTAGGGCCCCGGGTGTCACAAATGGTCACACTGAAGCTTTCTTT.

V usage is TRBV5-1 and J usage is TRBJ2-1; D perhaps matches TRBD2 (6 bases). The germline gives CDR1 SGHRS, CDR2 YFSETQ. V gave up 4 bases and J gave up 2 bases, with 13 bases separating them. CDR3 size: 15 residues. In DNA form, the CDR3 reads TGCGCCAGCAGCCCCCTAGCGAGCCCCTACAATGAGCAGTTCTTC. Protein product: CASSPLASPYNEQFF.

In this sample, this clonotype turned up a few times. The CDR3 coding sequence is TGCAGTGCTAGAGATCCGAGACAGTGGCAAGTGGATGAGCAGTTCTTC. Its protein product is CSARDPRQWQVDEQFF. The chain employs TRBV20-1 and TRBJ2-1, with D perhaps matching TRBD1 (5 bases). CDR1 DFQATT and CDR2 SNEGSKA come from the germline V gene (reference sequence). V lost 0 bases and J lost 8, with 20 bases in between. The CDR3 consists of 16 residues.